This T cell receptor (beta chain) was identified in a study of blood T cell repertoires in COVID-19. In the study overall: Samples taken during acute and convalescent COVID-19 were collected in the United States, Italy and Spain. T cells, B-cell-depleted T cells, or PBMCs provided the cDNA or gDNA that served as material.

V lost 3 bases to trimming and J lost 10 bases, with 7 bases between them. CDR1 LNHDA and CDR2 SQIVND come from the germline V gene (reference sequence). The CDR3 is 11 residues long. How the authors handled the data: Estimated nucleated cell counts came from reference gene primer amplification. The data were produced by immunoSEQ multiplex PCR, yet TCRdb's version contains in-frame clones alone and is incomplete. The DNA was the basis for D and trimming; V, J and clone size are from that table. The table lists roughly 310,000 clones, 88% of them singletons. This receptor was taken from a woman aged 45-59 years with active or convalescent COVID-19. The material sequenced was peripheral blood. The chain combines TRBV19 with TRBJ2-1, with D unclear. CDR3 region: CASSMRREQFF. The CDR3 region has the DNA TGTGCCAGTAGTATGAGGCGGGAGCAGTTCTTC.